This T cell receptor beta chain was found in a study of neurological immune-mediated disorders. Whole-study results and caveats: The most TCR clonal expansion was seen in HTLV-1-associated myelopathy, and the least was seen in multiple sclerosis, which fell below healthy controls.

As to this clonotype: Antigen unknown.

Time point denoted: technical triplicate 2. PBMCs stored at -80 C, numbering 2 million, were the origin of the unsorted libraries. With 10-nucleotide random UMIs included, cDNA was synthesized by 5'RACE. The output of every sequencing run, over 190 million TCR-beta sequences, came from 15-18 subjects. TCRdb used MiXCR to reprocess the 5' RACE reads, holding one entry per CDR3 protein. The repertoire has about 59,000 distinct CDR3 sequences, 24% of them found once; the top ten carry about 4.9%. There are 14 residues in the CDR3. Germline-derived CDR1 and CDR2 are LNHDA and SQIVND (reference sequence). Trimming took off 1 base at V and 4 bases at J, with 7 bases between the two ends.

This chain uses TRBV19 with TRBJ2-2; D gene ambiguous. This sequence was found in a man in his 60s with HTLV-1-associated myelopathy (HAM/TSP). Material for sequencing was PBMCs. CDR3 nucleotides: TGTGCCAGTAGTATAGTTGGGATCACCGGGGAGCTGTTTTTT. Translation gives CASSIVGITGELFF.